Following are 18 T cell receptor beta chains from one sample sequenced in a study of blood T cell repertoires in COVID-19. This table comes from immunoSEQ multiplex PCR, and its TCRdb copy is limited to in-frame clones, with some not included. The sample lists over 350,000 clones, approximately 90% occurring once. Sequenced sample: peripheral blood. These receptors all stem from a woman aged 25 to 45 with acute or convalescent COVID-19.

CDR3 protein: CASRLDRRNTEAFF. Here the CDR3 DNA reads TGTGCCAGCAGGCTCGACAGGCGCAACACTGAAGCTTTCTTT. The chain employs TRBV3-1 (or the pseudogene TRBV3-2) and TRBJ1-1; D may be TRBD1 (6 bases). This CDR3 has 14 residues. V shed 6 bases and J shed 2 bases, with 13 bases lying between them. Per the germline V gene, CDR1 is LGHDT and CDR2 is YNNKEL (reference sequence).

V gene TRBV2 combines with J gene TRBJ2-7; TRBD1 agrees at 8 bases. This CDR3 region has 15 residues. Germline V CDR1 and CDR2: SNHLY, FYNNEI. After removal of 2 bases from V and 4 bases from J, the junction contained 7 bases not matched to a gene. The CDR3 coding sequence is TGTGCCAGCAGTGAACAGGGGGCGACTAAATACGAGCAGTACTTC. Its protein is CASSEQGATKYEQYF.

The chain links TRBV7-9 to TRBJ2-3, with TRBD2 as a possible D gene (6 bases). Germline loops: CDR1 SEHNR, CDR2 FQNEAQ (reference sequence). This CDR3 has 15 residues. V lost 4 bases to trimming and J lost 0 bases, with 11 bases between them. The CDR3 DNA is TGTGCCAGCAGCTACACTAGCCTAAGCACAGATACGCAGTATTTT. This codes for CASSYTSLSTDTQYF.

The chain carries TRBV9 and TRBJ2-2; TRBD2 agrees at 8 bases. The CDR3 is 17 residues long. Germline-derived CDR1 and CDR2 are SGDLS and YYNGEE. V was pared by 0 bases and J by 1 base, with 5 bases of the junction left unmatched. This CDR3 is CASSVGGGGRNTGELFF. In nucleotides, the CDR3 is TGTGCCAGCAGCGTAGGCGGCGGGGGGCGGAACACCGGGGAGCTGTTTTTT. The full variable domain, its missing parts supplied by reference TRBV9 and TRBJ2-2, is DSGVTQTPKHLITATGQRVTLRCSPRSGDLSVYWYQQSLDQGLQFLIQYYNGEERAKGNILERFSAQQFPDLHSELNLSSLELGDSALYFCASSVGGGGRNTGELFFGEGSRLTVL.

The CDR3 protein is CASSQDLHRGRKDTQYF. The CDR3 DNA sequence: TGCGCCAGCAGCCAGGACCTCCACAGGGGGCGTAAAGATACGCAGTATTTT. V usage is TRBV4-1 and J usage is TRBJ2-3, with 9 bases lining up with TRBD1. This CDR3 contains 17 residues. V lost 3 bases to trimming and J lost 5 bases; unmatched junction nucleotides: 12. The germline V gene encodes CDR1 MGHRA and CDR2 YSYEKL.

This chain joins TRBV2 and TRBJ2-6; a weak D match, TRBD2 (5 bases). CDR3 length: 15 residues. The V gene lost 2 bases and the J gene lost 4 bases, with 9 bases spanning the gap. Germline CDR1 SNHLY, CDR2 FYNNEI. CDR3 nucleotides: TGTGCCAGCAGTGAAAGAGGGTCGGGGGCCAACGTCCTGACTTTC. Amino acids: CASSERGSGANVLTF. Looking up the rest from reference TRBV2 and TRBJ2-6 gives the full variable domain: EPEVTQTPSHQVTQMGQEVILRCVPISNHLYFYWYRQILGQKVEFLVSFYNNEISEKSEIFDDQFSVERPDGSNFTLKIRSTKLEDSAMYFCASSERGSGANVLTFGAGSRLTVL.

This chain connects TRBV3-1 (or the pseudogene TRBV3-2) to TRBJ1-6, with 12 positions matching TRBD1. From germline, CDR1 is LGHDT and CDR2 YNNKEL (reference sequence). This CDR3 contains 18 residues. Trimming at V came to 8 bases and at J to 1 base, leaving 9 bases not matched to a gene. As DNA, the CDR3 is TGTGCCAGCGCCCGGGGGGGACAGGGGGCTTCCTATAATTCACCCCTCCACTTT. Translation: CASARGGQGASYNSPLHF.

This clone was detected a few times. The chain employs TRBV6-5 and TRBJ1-5; D uncertain. The CDR3 runs 13 residues. CDR1 is MNHEY and CDR2 is SVGAGI in the germline V gene. V lost 4 bases to trimming and J lost 3 bases, with 7 bases between them. CDR3 coding DNA: TGTGCCAGCAGTTTTGGCCTCAATCAGCCCCAGCATTTT. This gives the protein CASSFGLNQPQHF.

This chain connects TRBV30 to TRBJ2-7; D is unresolved. CDR1 is GTSNPN, CDR2 SVGIG, per germline (reference sequence). Trimming shortened V by 1 base and J by 3 bases, and 13 bases separated the two germline ends. The CDR3 length is 14 residues. The CDR3 spells CAWSASVTSYEQYF. The CDR3 DNA reads as TGTGCCTGGAGTGCCTCCGTTACCAGCTACGAGCAGTACTTC.

Written as DNA, the CDR3 is TGTGCCAGCAGTTTCGGGACAGTAGAGACCCAGTACTTC. Residues: CASSFGTVETQYF. The V and J genes are TRBV6-2 or TRBV6-3 and TRBJ2-5, with 7 bases that match TRBD1. This CDR3 contains 13 residues. J gave up 4 bases and V 4 bases, and 3 bases lay outside the gene matches. The germline V gene has CDR1 MNHEY and CDR2 SVGEGT.

The chain employs TRBV2 and TRBJ2-3; 9 bases are shared with TRBD1. V lost 5 bases, J lost 4 bases, and 4 bases stayed unmatched. The CDR3 is 14 amino acids. The germline gives CDR1 SNHLY, CDR2 FYNNEI. DNA of the CDR3: TGTGCCAGCAGTCTGGACAGGGGCCCAGATACGCAGTATTTT. It codes for CASSLDRGPDTQYF.

This chain links TRBV6-5 with TRBJ2-3, with TRBD2 matching over 8 bases. Losses at the gene ends were 7 bases for V and 4 bases for J; bases not matched to a gene: 7. The germline V gene has CDR1 MNHEY and CDR2 SVGAGI. This CDR3 has 14 amino acids. CDR3 sequence: CASIAGGRADTQYF. CDR3 DNA: TGTGCCAGCATTGCGGGGGGACGGGCAGATACGCAGTATTTT.

This clone was detected once. The chain uses TRBV18 and TRBJ2-2; tentatively, D is TRBD1 (5 bases). Germline-derived CDR1 and CDR2 are KGHSH and LQKENI. Trimming took off 3 bases at V and 1 base at J, with 12 bases between the two ends. The CDR3 is 16 residues long. The CDR3 nucleotides read TGTGCCAGCTCACCGGCAGGGCCCCTGAACACCGGGGAGCTGTTTTTT. This gives the protein CASSPAGPLNTGELFF. Together with reference TRBV18 and TRBJ2-2, the CDR3 gives the full variable domain: NAGVMQNPRHLVRRRGQEARLRCSPMKGHSHVYWYRQLPEEGLKFMVYLQKENIIDESGMPKERFSAEFPKEGPSILRIQQVVRGDSAAYFCASSPAGPLNTGELFFGEGSRLTVL.

The chain carries TRBV5-6 and TRBJ1-5; D remains unclear. Per germline, CDR1 SGHDT and CDR2 YYEEEE. The CDR3 is 14 residues long. With 7 bases removed from V and 0 bases from J, the gap between germline ends came to 11 bases. This chain's CDR3 is CASATRASNQPQHF. CDR3 coding DNA: TGTGCCAGCGCCACGCGGGCTAGCAATCAGCCCCAGCATTTT.

The chain employs TRBV18 and TRBJ1-2, with D unresolved. The germline V and J ends were trimmed by 1 base and 6 bases, with 12 bases remaining between them. This CDR3 is built from 14 residues. Germline V gene lookup returns CDR1 KGHSH and CDR2 LQKENI. The chain's CDR3 is CASSPLRSPDGYTF. In DNA form, the CDR3 reads TGTGCCAGCTCACCACTACGGAGTCCGGATGGCTACACCTTC.

This clone has more than one count but fewer than ten. This chain links TRBV7-2 with TRBJ1-5; D is undetermined. The CDR3 has 15 amino acids. Germline V gives CDR1 SGHTA, CDR2 FQGNSA. V was shortened by 2 bases and J by 5 bases, with 13 bases between the two germline ends. The CDR3 DNA reads as TGTGCCAGCAGCTTATCCGGGATGGAGGATCAGCCCCAGCATTTT. Residues: CASSLSGMEDQPQHF.

This clone was picked up a small number of times. The chain recombines TRBV11-1 with TRBJ2-7, with TRBD2 matching over 7 bases. Trimming removed 5 bases from V and 2 bases from J; junction bases left unmatched: 3. The CDR3 consists of 13 residues. Germline values: CDR1 SGHAT, CDR2 FQDESV (reference sequence). Here the CDR3 reads CASSPGGAYEQYF. DNA of the CDR3: TGTGCCAGCAGCCCTGGGGGGGCCTACGAGCAGTACTTC. The full variable domain, rest sourced from reference TRBV11-1 and TRBJ2-7, is EAEVAQSPRYKITEKSQAVAFWCDPISGHATLYWYRQILGQGPELLVQFQDESVVDDSQLPKDRFSAERLKGVDSTLKIQPAELGDSAMYLCASSPGGAYEQYFGPGTRLTVT.

V gene TRBV12-3 or TRBV12-4 combines with J gene TRBJ1-2; no firm D call. Trimming cost V 7 bases and J 7 bases, with 13 bases left between them. The CDR3 spans 12 residues. Written as DNA, the CDR3 is TGTGCCAGCAAGTTTGGCGGGTCTGGCTACACCTTC. Translated, it gives CASKFGGSGYTF.